This T cell receptor (beta chain) appears in the sequencing data of a study of early T cells in non-severe SARS-CoV-2 infection. This clonotype has at least ten counts. TCRdb redid the calling of the 5' RACE reads with MiXCR, one entry per CDR3 protein. This sample has more than 65,000 distinct CDR3 sequences, with 9.5% to 15% found just once. This TCR came from an adult who was a healthcare worker with PCR-confirmed SARS-CoV-2 infection or an uninfected control (not recorded which). The sample comprised whole blood.

The CDR3 sequence: CASSLRVGDDEQYF. The CDR3 coding sequence is TGTGCCAGCAGTTTGAGGGTAGGGGACGACGAGCAGTACTTC. The chain employs TRBV12-3 or TRBV12-4 and TRBJ2-7; perhaps D is TRBD1 or TRBD2 (5 bases each). The CDR3 sequence is 14 residues long. The V end lost 3 bases, the J end lost 5 bases, and 14 bases lay between the germline ends.